This TCR beta chain comes out of a study of T cells after somatic rescue of genetic block. The germline gives CDR1 SGHTA, CDR2 FQGNSA. Trimming took off 1 base at V and 4 bases at J, with 10 bases between the two ends. This CDR3 has 14 residues. Profiled with immunoSEQ multiplex PCR; TCRdb holds only in-frame clones, not every one. The sample lists 70,000 to 95,000 clones; about 87% were seen once. The chain links TRBV7-2 to TRBJ1-2; weak D call: TRBD1 (6 bases). Source material: peripheral blood mononuclear cells (PBMCs). This sequence originates from a woman aged 18-29 years. The CDR3 loop reads CASSLDRDTYGYTF. The CDR3 bases are TGTGCCAGCAGCTTAGACCGGGACACCTATGGCTACACCTTC.